This TCR beta chain is drawn from a study of cytomegalovirus exposure and HLA in healthy donors. Study summary: Both the 120 validation repertoires and the roughly 620 first-cohort repertoires used the same platform, as reported by a later analysis.

Data came from immunoSEQ multiplex PCR; TCRdb stores just in-frame clones and leaves some out. The sample has about 98,000 clones; 87% are singletons. Germline CDR1 SQVTM, CDR2 ANQGSEA. The CDR3 is 12 amino acids. V shed 6 bases and J shed 6 bases, with 15 bases lying between them. The sequenced sample consisted of PBMCs. The TCR was taken from a woman in her twenties or thirties in good health and CMV-seronegative. The gene calls are TRBV29-1 and TRBJ2-7, with D possibly matching TRBD2 (6 bases). As DNA, the CDR3 is TGCAGCGTCGCCCCGGGGGTAAGCGAGCAGTACTTC. This gives the protein CSVAPGVSEQYF.